This T cell receptor beta chain originates from a study of T cell changes during pregnancy in multiple sclerosis. This clone showed up just a few times. Generated by immunoSEQ multiplex PCR, the TCRdb table keeps only in-frame clones and is missing some. Of almost 40,000 clones detected, 91% appear once; the ten largest clones hold over 0.65%. CDR3 length equals 14 residues. Per the germline V gene, CDR1 is SNHLY and CDR2 is FYNNEI. V lost 6 bases to trimming and J lost 1 base, with 12 bases between them. The sample here was CD4+ T cells from peripheral blood mononuclear cells, taken in the second trimester of pregnancy. The TCR was taken from a female donor in good health, enrolled as a control in a pregnancy study. The chain employs TRBV2 and TRBJ1-1; maybe TRBD1 (5 bases). This CDR3 reads CASSFTGANTEAFF. CDR3 bases: TGTGCCAGCAGCTTTACAGGAGCGAACACTGAAGCTTTCTTT.